This T cell receptor (beta chain) was documented in a study of T cell clonality in common variable immunodeficiency. This CDR3 region has 16 residues. V shed 4 bases, J shed 6 bases, and the junction held 10 bases outside the gene matches. CDR1 and CDR2 from the germline V gene are SGDLS and YYNGEE. This clone has at least ten counts. Its antigen is unknown. Read coverage stops 3 residues before the CDR3 terminus; the germline J gene supplies the remainder. Produced via immunoSEQ multiplex PCR; TCRdb's table is partial and in-frame only. Observed in the sample are under 50,000 clones, none of them singletons. Study results and caveats: T cell subpopulation sequencing would be needed to explain CVID clonality. TCRbeta clonality was increased in CVID versus healthy controls.

This clonotype was obtained from a person between 18 and 75 years old in good health. The chain couples TRBV9 to TRBJ1-2; 12 bases line up with TRBD1. The sample taken for sequencing was peripheral blood mononuclear cells. The CDR3 spells CASSYRAGTGGDGYTF. The CDR3 bases that were read are TGTGCCAGCAGCTACCGAGCCGGGACAGGGGGCGATGGC.